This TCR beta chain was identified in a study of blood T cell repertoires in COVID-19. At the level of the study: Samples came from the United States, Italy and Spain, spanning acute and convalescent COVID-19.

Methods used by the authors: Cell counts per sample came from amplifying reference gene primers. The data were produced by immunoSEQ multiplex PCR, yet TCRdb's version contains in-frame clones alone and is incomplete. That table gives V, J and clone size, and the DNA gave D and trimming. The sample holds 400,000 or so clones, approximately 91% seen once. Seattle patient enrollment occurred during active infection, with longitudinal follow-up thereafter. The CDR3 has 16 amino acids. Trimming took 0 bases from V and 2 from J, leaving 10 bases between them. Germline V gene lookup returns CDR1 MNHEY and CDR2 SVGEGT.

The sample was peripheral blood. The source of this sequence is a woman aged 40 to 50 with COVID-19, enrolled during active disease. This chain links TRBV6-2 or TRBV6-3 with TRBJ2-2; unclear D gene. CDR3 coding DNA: TGTGCCAGCAGTTACTCGAGCGTCTCAAACACCGGGGAGCTGTTTTTT. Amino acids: CASSYSSVSNTGELFF.